The T cell receptor beta chain under discussion was sequenced for a study of T cell repertoires in cytomegalovirus infection. The wider study: Both CMV infection and a matching HLA type were indicated by public TCR beta signatures. Study-wide points: Dominating the ex vivo response were HLA-C-restricted CMV-specific TCR beta clonotypes. Based on cumulative public TCR beta family frequency, carriers of CMV plus the relevant HLA were identified.

Each CDR3 protein is one row after TCRdb ran MiXCR on the reads. The sample includes about 530,000 distinct CDR3 sequences, more than 25% of them seen just once. The V end lost 2 bases, the J end lost 3 bases, and 8 bases lay between the germline ends. The CDR3 runs 14 residues. From germline, CDR1 is MNHEY and CDR2 SVGEGT. Remarks on this clonotype: Its antigen is still unknown.

This chain uses TRBV6-2 or TRBV6-3 with TRBJ1-5; no clear D gene. This sequence originates from a human donor in good health (CMV status not recorded). Some clones in this sample may be carry-over from other donors' samples. Sequenced: PBMCs. CDR3 bases: TGTGCCAGCAGTTACGGGTGGAACAATCAGCCCCAGCATTTT. Translating it yields CASSYGWNNQPQHF.